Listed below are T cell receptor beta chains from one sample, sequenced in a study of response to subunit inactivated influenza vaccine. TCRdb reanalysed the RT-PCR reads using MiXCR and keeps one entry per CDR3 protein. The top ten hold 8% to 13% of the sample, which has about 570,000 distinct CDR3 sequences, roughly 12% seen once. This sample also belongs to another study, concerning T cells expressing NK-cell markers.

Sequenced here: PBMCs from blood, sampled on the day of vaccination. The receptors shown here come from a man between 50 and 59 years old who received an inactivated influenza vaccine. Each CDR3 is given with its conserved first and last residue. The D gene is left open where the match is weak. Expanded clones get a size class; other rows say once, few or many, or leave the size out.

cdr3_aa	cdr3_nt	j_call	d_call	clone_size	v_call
CASSLGNEAFF	TGTGCCAGTAGCTTGGGAAATGAAGCTTTCTTT	TRBJ1-1	.	few	TRBV19
CSAGQGTYGYTF	TGCAGTGCTGGTCAGGGTACCTATGGCTACACCTTC	TRBJ1-2	.	few	TRBV20-1
CASSQFSGGELFF	TGTGCCAGCAGCCAGTTCAGTGGCGGGGAGCTGTTTTTT	TRBJ2-2	.	.	TRBV14
CSARPNYNEQFF	TGCAGTGCTAGACCAAACTACAATGAGCAGTTCTTC	TRBJ2-1	.	.	TRBV20-1
CSVLRDRETQYF	TGCAGCGTCCTCCGGGACAGAGAGACCCAGTACTTC	TRBJ2-5	TRBD1	.	TRBV29-1
CACSPRLAGVYEQYF	TGTGCCTGCAGCCCGCGACTAGCGGGTGTCTACGAGCAGTACTTC	TRBJ2-7	TRBD2	once	TRBV3-1
CASSITGEGKNNEQFF	TGTGCCAGTAGTATTACAGGGGAGGGTAAGAACAATGAGCAGTTCTTC	TRBJ2-1	.	.	TRBV19
CASTWGSDSWWNIQYF	TGCGCCAGCACCTGGGGATCGGATTCCTGGTGGAACATTCAGTACTTC	TRBJ2-4	.	.	TRBV5-1
CSGGWTNEQFF	TGCAGCGGGGGGTGGACCAATGAGCAGTTCTTC	TRBJ2-1	.	.	TRBV29-1
CASRTRLAVNTGELFF	TGTGCCAGCAGAACCAGACTAGCTGTGAACACCGGGGAGCTGTTTTTT	TRBJ2-2	TRBD2	few	TRBV12-3/TRBV12-4
CASSLAGAPGELFF	TGTGCCAGCAGCTTAGCAGGGGCCCCCGGGGAGCTGTTTTTT	TRBJ2-2	.	.	TRBV7-2